This entry describes one T cell receptor beta chain. No antigen is known for it. Sequenced by immunoSEQ multiplex PCR; TCRdb stores in-frame clones only, minus some. This table has 16,000 or so clones, more than 85% appearing once. As to time point: inflamed ileum from the surgical specimen. Patients were adults with ileal or ileocolonic Crohn's disease needing resection. This sample is part of a study of T cell repertoires in ileal Crohn's disease. Overall study context: From the surgical specimen's inflamed ileum, biopsies were taken as M0.

Germline V lookup: CDR1 SGHNT, CDR2 YENEEA. The CDR3 sequence is 15 residues long. The ends were cut back, 4 bases at V and 2 bases at J, with 13 bases in the middle. The study's findings and limits: Active smokers at surgery had more clonal expansions than non-smokers. Compared with CD4 T cells, sorted CD8 cells carried more expanded clones.

The chain recombines TRBV11-3 with TRBJ2-3, with D possibly being TRBD1 or TRBD2 (5 bases each). The sequenced sample was ileal tissue. The receptor's source is an adult with Crohn's disease. The CDR3 here is CASSSGAGTTDTQYF. DNA for the CDR3: TGTGCCAGCAGCTCTGGGGCAGGGACCACAGATACGCAGTATTTT.